This T cell receptor beta chain was captured by sequencing in a study of CD8 T cells in Susac syndrome. The overall study: The Susac syndrome patients were therapy-naive, on corticosteroids, or on intravenous immunoglobulin alone at blood draw. Whole-study findings and limits: That the number of individuals in its TCR sequencing and HLA analysis was relatively small was acknowledged by the study.

Recently defined diagnostic criteria for definite or probable disease were fulfilled by Susac syndrome patients. This clonotype appeared a single time. Its antigen is as yet unknown. Random hexamers were used to reverse transcribe an amount of roughly 0.5 to 1 ug RNA. TCRdb analysed the immunoSEQ multiplex PCR reads with MiXCR anew, one entry per CDR3 protein. The sample shows 180,000 or so distinct CDR3 sequences, 85% to 95% of them seen only once. The CDR3 is made up of 16 amino acids. Germline V lookup: CDR1 SGHRS, CDR2 YFSETQ. The junction had 11 bases not matched to a gene; V was cut back by 2 bases and J by 9 bases.

Sequencing was carried out using CD4+ T cells from PBMCs. This receptor was taken from a human donor with Susac syndrome. J is TRBJ2-1 and V is TRBV5-1, with 10 positions matching TRBD2. CDR3 bases: TGCGCCAGCAGCTTCGTCTCAGCGGGGGGGCCTACTGAGCAGTTCTTC. It specifies CASSFVSAGGPTEQFF.